This T cell receptor beta chain is from a study of human thymus T cells. Thymus tissue was removed during corrective cardiac surgery. On this clone: Its antigen is still unknown.

Sequencing used immunoSEQ multiplex PCR; TCRdb keeps in-frame clones, though not all of them. The sample includes around 70,000 clones, 95% of them seen just once. General study points: There appeared to be biased usage of V and J genes in thymic and blood repertoires.

Germline V lookup: CDR1 SEHNR, CDR2 FQNEAQ (reference sequence). The CDR3 runs 15 residues. With V trimmed by 6 bases and J by 1 base, 4 bases remained unmatched. The V and J genes are TRBV7-9 and TRBJ2-3; 10 nucleotides align to TRBD2. Input material: thymus tissue. This TCR came from a girl less than two years old with a congenital heart defect but otherwise immunologically healthy. CDR3: CASSITSGGTDTQYF. The CDR3 DNA sequence: TGTGCCAGCAGTATTACTAGCGGGGGCACAGATACGCAGTATTTT.